This T cell receptor beta chain was sequenced for a study of lymphopenia after photon versus proton radiotherapy. Findings and caveats of the study: Authors raise, but do not show, better survival with proton therapy. Larger post-nadir TCR diversity loss correlated inversely with survival in deceased patients. Relative stability marked proton patients; photon patients lost diversity and naive cells. Oligoclonal CD8+ Temra expansion after nadir drove photon patients' diversity drop.

Germline-derived CDR1 and CDR2 are MNHEY and SVGAGI. This CDR3 spans 13 amino acids. Trimming left V 7 bases short and J 1 base short, with 11 bases between. In the case of this clone: Its antigen remains unidentified.

Sequencing used immunoSEQ multiplex PCR; TCRdb keeps in-frame clones, though not all of them. Here the sample spans about 62,000 clones, around 90% being singletons. This clonotype originated in a man aged 80 or over with esophageal cancer. V and J are TRBV6-5 and TRBJ2-7; D is unresolved. Source: peripheral blood, taken from a patient treated with proton-based radiotherapy. CDR3 sequence (DNA): TGTGCCAGCACCCCGCCTGGATCCTACGAGCAGTACTTC. Protein product: CASTPPGSYEQYF.